The 25 T cell receptor beta chains below come from one sample, sequenced in a study of somatic mutations in cytotoxic T cells in rheumatoid arthritis. Method: immunoSEQ multiplex PCR; TCRdb's copy keeps in-frame clones and lacks some. Among approximately 14,000 clones, about 89% were seen once, and the ten largest hold roughly 17%. The specimen was CD4+ T cells sorted from blood. These receptors came from a man between 65 and 85 years old with rheumatoid arthritis.

This chain connects TRBV5-1 to TRBJ2-7; TRBD2 agrees at 13 bases. V lost 2 bases, J lost 2 bases, and 10 bases stayed unmatched. The CDR3 runs to 18 residues. Germline CDR1 and CDR2: SGHRS and YFSETQ. The CDR3 region is CASSLGQGGLAGAYEQYF. Written as DNA, the CDR3 is TGCGCCAGCAGCTTAGGACAGGGAGGACTAGCGGGGGCCTACGAGCAGTACTTC.

The rearrangement uses TRBV27 and TRBJ1-2; 8 bases fit TRBD1. The germline CDR1 and CDR2 sequences are MNHEY and SMNVEV (reference sequence). The junction had 13 bases not matched to a gene; V was cut back by 8 bases and J by 8 bases. The CDR3 sequence is 14 residues long. The CDR3 region is CASRPAGGFRGYTF. DNA of the CDR3: TGTGCCAGCCGTCCCGCAGGGGGCTTTAGAGGCTACACCTTC.

In its sample, this clone was seen once. The DNA of the CDR3 is TGTGCCAGCAGCGTAGGACTAGCGGGGTCCTACGAGCAGTACTTC. Its translation is CASSVGLAGSYEQYF. The V and J genes are TRBV9 and TRBJ2-7; TRBD2 agrees at 11 bases. J gave up 1 base and V 0 bases, and 0 bases lay outside the gene matches. The CDR3 extends over 15 amino acids. Germline CDR1 is SGDLS and CDR2 is YYNGEE.

The chain recombines TRBV6-5 with TRBJ2-3, with 7 bases that match TRBD2. Trimming took 6 bases from V and 5 from J; bases not matched to a gene: 5. Germline V gene lookup returns CDR1 MNHEY and CDR2 SVGAGI. The CDR3 runs to 13 residues. In DNA form, the CDR3 reads TGTGCCAGCAGATTTGGGGGGGGAGATACGCAGTATTTT. Protein sequence: CASRFGGGDTQYF.

The chain couples TRBV10-1 to TRBJ2-3, with 9 bases matching TRBD2. CDR1 is WNHNN, CDR2 SYGVQD, per germline (reference sequence). The trim removed 2 bases at V and 2 bases at J, leaving 5 bases unmatched. The CDR3 covers 16 residues. The CDR3 reads CASSELAGYTTDTQYF. The CDR3 coding sequence is TGCGCCAGCAGTGAGCTAGCGGGGTATACCACAGATACGCAGTATTTT.

The rearrangement links TRBV28 to TRBJ1-2; no clear D gene. Germline CDR1 MDHEN, CDR2 SYDVKM. This CDR3 spans 12 amino acids. V shed 6 bases and J shed 2 bases, with 7 bases lying between them. The CDR3 sequence: CASRSGNYGYTF. CDR3 nucleotides: TGTGCCAGCAGGTCAGGAAACTATGGCTACACCTTC.

There are a few counts of this clone. The genes are TRBV28 and TRBJ2-5, with 13 bases aligning to TRBD2. Trimming removed 6 bases from V and 5 bases from J; junction bases left unmatched: 6. Germline CDR1 MDHEN, CDR2 SYDVKM. This CDR3 has 15 amino acids. The CDR3 here is CASSGLAGVLETQYF. CDR3 DNA sequence: TGTGCCAGCAGCGGACTAGCGGGAGTTCTGGAGACCCAGTACTTC.

This clone was counted once. J is TRBJ2-1 and V is TRBV30; weak D call: TRBD1 (7 bases). Germline V gene sequence: CDR1 GTSNPN, CDR2 SVGIG (reference sequence). CDR3 length equals 16 residues. V gave up 2 bases and J gave up 4 bases, with 18 bases separating them. CDR3 protein: CAWSRGRDLVYNEQFF. The CDR3 DNA reads TGTGCCTGGAGTAGGGGGCGGGACTTAGTATACAATGAGCAGTTCTTC. Filled out from reference TRBV30 and TRBJ2-1, the complete variable domain reads SQTIHQWPATLVQPVGSPLSLECTVEGTSNPNLYWYRQAAGRGLQLLFYSVGIGQISSEVPQNLSASRPQDRQFILSSKKLLLSDSGFYLCAWSRGRDLVYNEQFFGPGTRLTVL.

The chain has TRBV7-9 and TRBJ2-1; 7 positions match TRBD1. Germline loops: CDR1 SEHNR, CDR2 FQNEAQ (reference sequence). The CDR3 contains 15 residues. Unmatched junction bases numbered 6, after V lost 0 bases and J lost 7 bases. The CDR3 bases are TGTGCCAGCAGCTTAGCAGGGGGCGCGAGGAATGAGCAGTTCTTC. Amino acid sequence: CASSLAGGARNEQFF.

The V gene is TRBV29-1, the J gene TRBJ2-5; a possible D gene is TRBD1 (6 bases). The germline CDR1 and CDR2 sequences are SQVTM and ANQGSEA. This CDR3 spans 13 amino acids. The V and J ends lost 4 bases and 1 base respectively, with 10 bases between them. CDR3 sequence (DNA): TGCAGCGTTGCCAGGGGAGTCCAAGAGACCCAGTACTTC. Translated, it gives CSVARGVQETQYF.

The gene calls are TRBV27 and TRBJ2-7, with 7 nucleotides matching TRBD2. Germline V gene lookup returns CDR1 MNHEY and CDR2 SMNVEV (reference sequence). The V and J ends lost 6 bases and 8 bases, in that order; junction bases with no gene match: 13. The CDR3 sequence is 14 residues long. CDR3 amino acids: CASSRPGLEMKQYF. The CDR3 nucleotides read TGTGCCAGCAGCCGACCCGGACTAGAAATGAAGCAGTACTTC.

The chain combines TRBV7-9 with TRBJ2-3; the match to TRBD1 covers 7 bases. Germline loops: CDR1 SEHNR, CDR2 FQNEAQ (reference sequence). V trimming: 3 bases; J trimming: 5 bases; junction bases outside the gene matches: 8. There are 15 residues in the CDR3. CDR3 region: CASSFRTGLGDTQYF. The CDR3, as DNA: TGTGCCAGCAGCTTCCGGACAGGCTTAGGAGATACGCAGTATTTT. Variable domain in full (rest from reference TRBV7-9 and TRBJ2-3): DTGVSQNPRHKITKRGQNVTFRCDPISEHNRLYWYRQTLGQGPEFLTYFQNEAQLEKSRLLSDRFSAERPKGSFSTLEIQRTEQGDSAMYLCASSFRTGLGDTQYFGPGTRLTVL.

The rearrangement joins TRBV6-1 to TRBJ2-7; 16 bases map to TRBD2. The CDR3 is made up of 15 amino acids. The V gene end was trimmed by 4 bases and the J gene end by 5 bases; junction bases not matched to a gene: 2. Germline values: CDR1 MNHNS, CDR2 SASEGT. The CDR3 here is CASSGGTSGRDEQYF. As DNA, the CDR3 is TGTGCCAGCAGTGGAGGGACTAGCGGGAGGGACGAGCAGTACTTC.

The chain joins TRBV7-8 to TRBJ2-3; D might be TRBD1 (6 bases). V was trimmed by 0 bases and J by 3 bases, leaving 10 bases between them. The CDR3 has 15 residues. The germline CDR1 and CDR2 sequences are SGHVS and FQNEAQ. CDR3 residues: CASSLAAQGTDTQYF. Written as DNA, the CDR3 is TGTGCCAGCAGCTTAGCGGCTCAGGGGACAGATACGCAGTATTTT.

The V call is TRBV27, the J call TRBJ2-1; D perhaps matches TRBD2 (6 bases). This CDR3 has 14 amino acids. The germline V and J ends were trimmed by 4 bases and 5 bases, with 12 bases remaining between them. CDR1 and CDR2 (germline): MNHEY, SMNVEV (reference sequence). The CDR3 nucleotides read TGTGCCAGCAGTTCCTGGGGACTGCACAATGAGCAGTTCTTC. Residues: CASSSWGLHNEQFF.

The gene calls are TRBV6-1 and TRBJ1-2; TRBD1 is a possible D gene (6 bases). The CDR3 has 15 amino acids. Deletions cut 4 bases from V and 4 bases from J, with 16 bases between. Germline V lookup: CDR1 MNHNS, CDR2 SASEGT. The CDR3 loop reads CASSVVGQRGYGYTF. The CDR3 nucleotides are TGTGCCAGCAGTGTTGTCGGACAGCGAGGCTATGGCTACACCTTC.

The chain combines TRBV25-1 with TRBJ1-2, with 10 bases aligning to TRBD1. The CDR3 covers 14 residues. Trimming at V came to 8 bases and at J to 3 bases, leaving 6 bases not matched to a gene. The germline gives CDR1 MGHDK, CDR2 SYGVNS. CDR3 nucleotides: TGTGCCAGCCGGGGGACAGGGGAAGACTATGGCTACACCTTC. The encoded protein is CASRGTGEDYGYTF.

Only one count was recorded for this clone. The CDR3: CAISRRDSSYNEQFF. The CDR3 DNA reads as TGTGCCATCAGCCGACGGGACTCCTCCTACAATGAGCAGTTCTTC. V usage is TRBV10-3 and J usage is TRBJ2-1; TRBD2 might be the D (6 bases). Between the trimmed V and J ends, which lost 6 bases and 0 bases, there was a span of 12 bases. CDR1 ENHRY and CDR2 SYGVKD come from the germline V gene. The CDR3 has 15 residues.

The V call is TRBV11-2, the J call TRBJ2-3; D possibly corresponds to TRBD2 (5 bases). Trimming pared 3 bases from V and 2 bases from J, leaving 9 bases between. The germline V gene has CDR1 SGHAT and CDR2 FQNNGV. The CDR3 is made up of 14 amino acids. CDR3 amino acids: CASSLGRVTDTQYF. The CDR3 nucleotides are TGTGCCAGCAGCTTGGGGAGAGTCACAGATACGCAGTATTTT.

This chain links TRBV14 with TRBJ2-5; 7 bases map to TRBD2. CDR3 length: 14 residues. Germline V lookup: CDR1 SGHDN, CDR2 FVKESK. The J segment lost 11 bases and the V segment lost 0 bases, leaving 9 bases of the junction unmatched. The CDR3 DNA sequence: TGTGCCAGCAGCCAAGAGTGGTGGGCGGGGGAGCAGTACTTC. It encodes CASSQEWWAGEQYF.

This clone turned up a few times. The chain couples TRBV7-9 to TRBJ2-5; TRBD2 matches at 11 bases. The CDR3 covers 15 residues. V trimming: 5 bases; J trimming: 5 bases; junction bases outside the gene matches: 7. Germline V gene lookup returns CDR1 SEHNR and CDR2 FQNEAQ (reference sequence). The CDR3 sequence is CASSQIAGGRETQYF. The DNA for the CDR3 is TGTGCCAGCAGCCAAATAGCGGGAGGGCGGGAGACCCAGTACTTC.

This chain uses TRBV5-1 with TRBJ2-1; tentative D call: TRBD1 (5 bases). The CDR3 has 13 amino acids. CDR1 is SGHRS, CDR2 YFSETQ, per germline. The V and J ends lost 6 bases and 5 bases respectively, with 12 bases between them. Here the CDR3 DNA reads TGCGCCAGCAAGCAGGGTACGGACAATGAGCAGTTCTTC. Its protein product is CASKQGTDNEQFF.

V and J are TRBV11-3 and TRBJ2-1; TRBD1 might be the D (5 bases). V was shortened by 0 bases and J by 3 bases, with 9 bases between the two germline ends. Per germline, CDR1 SGHNT and CDR2 YENEEA. The CDR3 covers 15 residues. The CDR3 nucleotides are TGTGCCAGCAGCTTAGACAGGGTTGGCTACAATGAGCAGTTCTTC. It translates to CASSLDRVGYNEQFF.

V usage is TRBV25-1 and J usage is TRBJ1-1; 9 bases fit TRBD1. The CDR3 runs to 16 residues. With 4 bases clipped from V and 1 base from J, the junction kept 7 bases outside the gene matches. From germline, CDR1 is MGHDK and CDR2 SYGVNS. CDR3 in amino acids: CASSGSPGQGNTEAFF. CDR3 nucleotides: TGTGCCAGCAGTGGATCTCCGGGACAGGGGAACACTGAAGCTTTCTTT.

V is TRBV11-3 and J is TRBJ2-2, with D tentatively TRBD1 (6 bases). The CDR3 contains 15 residues. V lost 6 bases to trimming and J lost 0 bases, with 11 bases between them. CDR1 is SGHNT and CDR2 is YENEEA in the germline V gene. CDR3 protein: CASRPGTSNTGELFF. DNA for the CDR3: TGTGCCAGCAGGCCCGGGACATCGAACACCGGGGAGCTGTTTTTT.